Sequencing of this TCR beta chain was carried out in a study of beta chain features in type 1 diabetes. Across the study: Sorted cells from all samples, numbering almost 110 million, were examined. Notes on the study in general: When Type 1 diabetes patients were examined, their TCRB CDR3s proved moderately but significantly shorter in all four CD4+ subsets.

With respect to this clone: Its matching antigen is unknown. This sample includes further DNA sequences coding for the same CDR3.

The isolated RNA, all of it, was reverse transcribed, so expressed TCRB transcripts were what got sequenced. Only in-frame clones appear in the TCRdb table, and some are missing; sequencing was by immunoSEQ multiplex PCR. The sample holds more than 300,000 clones, around 9.6% seen once. The CDR3 spans 12 residues. The V gene lost 0 bases and the J gene lost 12 bases, with 15 bases spanning the gap. Germline values: CDR1 GTSNPN, CDR2 SVGIG (reference sequence). The sequence came from a man younger than 45 with type 1 diabetes. Source material: central memory CD4+ T cells from blood. This rearrangement joins TRBV30 to TRBJ2-7, with TRBD1 as a possible D gene (6 bases). CDR3 residues: CAWSVRGWVAYF. In DNA, the CDR3 is TGTGCCTGGAGTGTGAGGGGGTGGGTTGCGTACTTC.